Below, 2 T cell receptor beta chains from the same sample are listed, as sequenced in a study of regulatory T cells in long-lasting Graves disease. The time point is: newly diagnosed GD, antithyroid drugs for less than 3 months. After RNA was extracted from PBMCs, the TCR library was made from it. Combining iRepertoire HTBI primers with Arm-PCR of CDR3 regions, the authors built TCR beta libraries. TCRdb used MiXCR to reprocess the multiplex PCR reads, holding one entry per CDR3 protein. This table has 620,000 or so distinct CDR3 sequences, 16% appearing once. The same specimen was also included in a second study, on T cells in Graves' hyperthyroidism and ophthalmopathy.

The sample here was peripheral blood mononuclear cells (PBMCs), taken at new diagnosis, from a patient treated with antithyroid drugs. The receptors shown here come from a woman aged 30 to 39 with Graves disease.

This clonotype was detected only a few times. V and J are TRBV9 and TRBJ2-5; D perhaps matches TRBD2 (5 bases). This CDR3 is built from 14 residues. V was trimmed by 2 bases and J by 4 bases, leaving 12 bases between them. The V gene's germline CDR1 is SGDLS and CDR2 YYNGEE. In DNA form, the CDR3 reads TGTGCCAGCAGCGTTCAGGCGGGTAGAGAGACCCAGTACTTC. Its translation: CASSVQAGRETQYF.

The V call is TRBV24-1, the J call TRBJ1-4; 7 positions agree with TRBD1. Germline-derived CDR1 and CDR2 are KGHDR and SFDVKD. The CDR3 has 15 residues. J was trimmed by 5 bases and V by 3 bases; bases with no gene match: 5. The CDR3: CATSDGATGNEKLFF. In DNA form, the CDR3 reads TGTGCCACCAGTGATGGGGCGACAGGGAATGAAAAACTGTTTTTT.